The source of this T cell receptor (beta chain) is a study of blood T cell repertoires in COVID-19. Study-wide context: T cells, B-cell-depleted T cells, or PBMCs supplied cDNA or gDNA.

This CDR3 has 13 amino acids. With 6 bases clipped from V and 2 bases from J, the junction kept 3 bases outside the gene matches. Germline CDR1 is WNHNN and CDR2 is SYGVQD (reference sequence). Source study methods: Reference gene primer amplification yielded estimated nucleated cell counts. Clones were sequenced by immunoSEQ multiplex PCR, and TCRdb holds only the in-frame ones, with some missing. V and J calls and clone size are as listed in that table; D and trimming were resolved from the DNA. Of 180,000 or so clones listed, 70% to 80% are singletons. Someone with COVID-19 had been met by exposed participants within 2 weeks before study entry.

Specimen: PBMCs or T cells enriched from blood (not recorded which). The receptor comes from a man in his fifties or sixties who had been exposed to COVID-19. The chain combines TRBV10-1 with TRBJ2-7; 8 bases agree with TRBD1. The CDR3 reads CASSRQGPYEQYF. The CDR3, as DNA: TGCGCCAGCAGCAGACAGGGGCCCTACGAGCAGTACTTC.